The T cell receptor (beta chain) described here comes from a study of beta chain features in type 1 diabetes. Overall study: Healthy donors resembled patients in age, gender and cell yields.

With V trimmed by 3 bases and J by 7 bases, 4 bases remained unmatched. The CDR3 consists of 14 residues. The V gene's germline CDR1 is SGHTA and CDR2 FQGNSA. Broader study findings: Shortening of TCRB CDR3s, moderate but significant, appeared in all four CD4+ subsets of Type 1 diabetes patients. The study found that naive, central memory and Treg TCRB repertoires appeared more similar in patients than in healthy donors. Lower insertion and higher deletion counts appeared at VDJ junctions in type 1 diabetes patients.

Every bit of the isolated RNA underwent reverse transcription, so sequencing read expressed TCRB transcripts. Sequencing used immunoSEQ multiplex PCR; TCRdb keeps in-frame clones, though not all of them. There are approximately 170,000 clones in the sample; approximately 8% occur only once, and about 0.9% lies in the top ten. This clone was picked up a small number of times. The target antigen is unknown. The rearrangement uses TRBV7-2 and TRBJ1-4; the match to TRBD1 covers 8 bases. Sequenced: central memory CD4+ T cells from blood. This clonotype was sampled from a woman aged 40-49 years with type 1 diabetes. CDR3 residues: CASSFGTGGEKLFF. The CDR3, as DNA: TGTGCCAGCAGCTTTGGGACAGGTGGTGAAAAACTGTTTTTT.